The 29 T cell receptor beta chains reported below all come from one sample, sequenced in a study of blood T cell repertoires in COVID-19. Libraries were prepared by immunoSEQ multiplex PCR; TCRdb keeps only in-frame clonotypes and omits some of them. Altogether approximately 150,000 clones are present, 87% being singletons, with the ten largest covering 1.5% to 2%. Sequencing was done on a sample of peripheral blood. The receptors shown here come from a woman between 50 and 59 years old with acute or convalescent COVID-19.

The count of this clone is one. The CDR3 loop reads CASKGSGGLYNEQFF. The CDR3 bases are TGCGCCAGCAAAGGGAGCGGGGGCCTCTACAATGAGCAGTTCTTC. This chain links TRBV10-2 with TRBJ2-1; 8 positions agree with TRBD2. The CDR3 length is 15 residues. The germline V gene has CDR1 WSHSY and CDR2 SAAADI. V shed 7 bases and J 3 bases; nucleotides not matched to a gene: 8.

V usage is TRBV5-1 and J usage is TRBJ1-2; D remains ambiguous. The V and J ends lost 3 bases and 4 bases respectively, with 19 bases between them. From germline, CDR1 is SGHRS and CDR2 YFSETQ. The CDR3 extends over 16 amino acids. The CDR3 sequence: CASSSTGLGPGYGYTF. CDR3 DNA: TGCGCCAGCAGCTCGACCGGGTTAGGTCCTGGCTATGGCTACACCTTC.

CDR3 coding DNA: TGCGCCAGCAGCCAAGGATCAAAAAGGGGCACCGGGGAGCTGTTTTTT. This gives the protein CASSQGSKRGTGELFF. The chain employs TRBV4-3 and TRBJ2-2; D perhaps matches TRBD1 (5 bases). V lost 1 base to trimming and J lost 4 bases, with 13 bases between them. CDR1 and CDR2 (germline): LGHNA, YSLEER. The CDR3 has 16 residues.

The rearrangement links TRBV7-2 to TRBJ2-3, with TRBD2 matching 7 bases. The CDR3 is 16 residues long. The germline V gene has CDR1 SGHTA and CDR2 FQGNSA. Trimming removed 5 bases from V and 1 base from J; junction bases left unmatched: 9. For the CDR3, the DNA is TGTGCCAGCAGCCAGCTAGCGGCCGCGGGCACAGATACGCAGTATTTT. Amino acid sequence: CASSQLAAAGTDTQYF. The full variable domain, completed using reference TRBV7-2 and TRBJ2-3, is GAGVSQSPSNKVTEKGKDVELRCDPISGHTALYWYRQSLGQGLEFLIYFQGNSAPDKSGLPSDRFSAERTGGSVSTLTIQRTQQEDSAVYLCASSQLAAAGTDTQYFGPGTRLTVL.

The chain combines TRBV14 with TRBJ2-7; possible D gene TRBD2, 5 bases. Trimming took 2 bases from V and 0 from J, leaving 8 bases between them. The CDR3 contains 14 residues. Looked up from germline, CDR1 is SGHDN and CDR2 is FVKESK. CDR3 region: CASSQIGSSYEQYF. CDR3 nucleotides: TGTGCCAGCAGCCAAATAGGGAGCTCCTACGAGCAGTACTTC.

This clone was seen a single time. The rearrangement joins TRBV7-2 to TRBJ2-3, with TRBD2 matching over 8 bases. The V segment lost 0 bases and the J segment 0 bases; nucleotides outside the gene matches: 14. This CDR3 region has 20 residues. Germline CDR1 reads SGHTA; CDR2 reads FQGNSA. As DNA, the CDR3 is TGTGCCAGCAGCTTAGCCCGTTTTAGCGGGACGTCAACTAGCACAGATACGCAGTATTTT. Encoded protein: CASSLARFSGTSTSTDTQYF.

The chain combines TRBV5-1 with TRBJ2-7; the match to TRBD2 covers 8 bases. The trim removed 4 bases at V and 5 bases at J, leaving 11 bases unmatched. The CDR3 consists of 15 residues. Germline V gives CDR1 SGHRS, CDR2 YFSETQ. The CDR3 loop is CASSPFREGRDEQYF. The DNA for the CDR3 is TGCGCCAGCAGCCCATTCCGGGAGGGCCGAGACGAGCAGTACTTC.

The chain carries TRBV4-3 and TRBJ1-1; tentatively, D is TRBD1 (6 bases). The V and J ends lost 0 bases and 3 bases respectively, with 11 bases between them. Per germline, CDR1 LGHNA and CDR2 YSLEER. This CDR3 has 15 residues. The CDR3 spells CASSQDWAGDTEAFF. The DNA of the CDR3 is TGCGCCAGCAGCCAAGATTGGGCAGGGGACACTGAAGCTTTCTTT.

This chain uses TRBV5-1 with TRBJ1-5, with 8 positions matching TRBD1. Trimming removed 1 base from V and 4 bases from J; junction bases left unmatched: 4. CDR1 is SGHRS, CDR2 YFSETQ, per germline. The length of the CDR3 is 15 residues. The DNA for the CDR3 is TGCGCCAGCAGCTTGACAGGACAGGGTAATCAGCCCCAGCATTTT. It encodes CASSLTGQGNQPQHF.

CDR3 nucleotides: TGTGCCTCGAAGACAGGGGGTTTAGGAAATGAGCAGTTCTTC. The encoded protein is CASKTGGLGNEQFF. The chain employs TRBV19 and TRBJ2-1; 9 bases match TRBD1. The V and J ends lost 11 bases and 7 bases, in that order; junction bases with no gene match: 12. Germline V gene data show CDR1 as LNHDA and CDR2 as SQIVND (reference sequence). The CDR3 extends over 14 amino acids.

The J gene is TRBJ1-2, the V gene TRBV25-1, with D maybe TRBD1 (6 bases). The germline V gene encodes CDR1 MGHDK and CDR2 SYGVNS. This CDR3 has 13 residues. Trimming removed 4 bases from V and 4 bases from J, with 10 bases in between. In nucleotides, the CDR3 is TGTGCCAGCAGTGGGAACAGGGTCTATGGCTACACCTTC. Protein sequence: CASSGNRVYGYTF.

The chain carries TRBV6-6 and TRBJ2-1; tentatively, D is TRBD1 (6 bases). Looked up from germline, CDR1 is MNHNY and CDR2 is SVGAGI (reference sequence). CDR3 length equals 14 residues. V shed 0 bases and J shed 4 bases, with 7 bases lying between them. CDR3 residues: CASSYSGQYNEQFF. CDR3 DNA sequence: TGTGCCAGCAGTTACTCTGGACAGTACAATGAGCAGTTCTTC.

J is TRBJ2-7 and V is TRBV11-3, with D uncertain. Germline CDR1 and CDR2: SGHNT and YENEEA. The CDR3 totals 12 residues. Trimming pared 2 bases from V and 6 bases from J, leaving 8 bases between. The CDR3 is CASSLTQVEQYF. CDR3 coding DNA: TGTGCCAGCAGCTTAACGCAGGTCGAGCAGTACTTC.

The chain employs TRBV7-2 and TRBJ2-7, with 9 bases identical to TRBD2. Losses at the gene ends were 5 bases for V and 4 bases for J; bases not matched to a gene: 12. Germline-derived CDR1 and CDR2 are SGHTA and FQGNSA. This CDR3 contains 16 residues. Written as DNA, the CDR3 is TGTGCCAGCAGCCTAAAGGCCCTAGCGGGATCGTACGAGCAGTACTTC. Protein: CASSLKALAGSYEQYF.

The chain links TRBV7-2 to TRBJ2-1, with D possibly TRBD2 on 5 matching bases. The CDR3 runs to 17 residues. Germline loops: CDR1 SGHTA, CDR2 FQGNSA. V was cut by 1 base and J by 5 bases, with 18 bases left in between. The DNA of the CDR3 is TGTGCCAGCAGCTTAGGAGTCTTCGGGGAGTTGGACAATGAGCAGTTCTTC. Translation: CASSLGVFGELDNEQFF.

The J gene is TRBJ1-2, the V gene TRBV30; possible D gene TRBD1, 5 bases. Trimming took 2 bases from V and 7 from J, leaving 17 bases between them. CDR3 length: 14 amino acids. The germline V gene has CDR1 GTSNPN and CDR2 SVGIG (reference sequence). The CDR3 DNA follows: TGTGCCTGGAGTCCCGACAGCGTAATAAGTGGCTACACCTTC. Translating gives CAWSPDSVISGYTF.

The CDR3 DNA reads TGTGCCAGTAGTATAGACGACAGGGGGTTTGGAAACATTCAGTACTTC. The encoded protein is CASSIDDRGFGNIQYF. The rearrangement links TRBV19 to TRBJ2-4; 9 nucleotides align to TRBD1. The V gene end was trimmed by 0 bases and the J gene end by 6 bases; junction bases not matched to a gene: 6. Germline CDR1 and CDR2: LNHDA and SQIVND (reference sequence). This CDR3 is built from 16 residues.

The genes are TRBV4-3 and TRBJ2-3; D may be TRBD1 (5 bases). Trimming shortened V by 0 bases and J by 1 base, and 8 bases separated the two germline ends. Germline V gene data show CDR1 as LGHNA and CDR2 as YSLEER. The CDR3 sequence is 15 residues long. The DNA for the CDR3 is TGCGCCAGCAGCCAAGATTGGGGCCGCACAGATACGCAGTATTTT. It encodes CASSQDWGRTDTQYF.

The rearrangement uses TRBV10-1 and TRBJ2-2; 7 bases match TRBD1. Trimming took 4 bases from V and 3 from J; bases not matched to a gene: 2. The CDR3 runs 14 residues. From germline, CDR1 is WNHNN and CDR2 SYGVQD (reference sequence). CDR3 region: CASSVGTDTGELFF. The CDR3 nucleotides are TGCGCCAGCAGTGTCGGGACAGACACCGGGGAGCTGTTTTTT.

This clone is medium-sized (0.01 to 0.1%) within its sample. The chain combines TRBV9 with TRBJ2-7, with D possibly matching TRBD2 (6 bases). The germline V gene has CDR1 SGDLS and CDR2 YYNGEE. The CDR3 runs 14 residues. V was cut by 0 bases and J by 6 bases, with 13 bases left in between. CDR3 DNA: TGTGCCAGCAGCGTAGAGGTTATCGGGGGCGAGCAGTACTTC. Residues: CASSVEVIGGEQYF.

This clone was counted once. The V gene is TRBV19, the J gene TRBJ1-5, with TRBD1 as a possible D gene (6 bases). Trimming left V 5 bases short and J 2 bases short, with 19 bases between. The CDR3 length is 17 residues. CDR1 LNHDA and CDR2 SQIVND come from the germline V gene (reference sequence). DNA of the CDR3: TGTGCCAGTAGTCCAAGGGGCAGGGGTTGGGGCAATCAGCCCCAGCATTTT. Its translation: CASSPRGRGWGNQPQHF. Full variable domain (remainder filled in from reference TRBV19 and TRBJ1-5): DGGITQSPKYLFRKEGQNVTLSCEQNLNHDAMYWYRQDPGQGLRLIYYSQIVNDFQKGDIAEGYSVSREKKESFPLTVTSAQKNPTAFYLCASSPRGRGWGNQPQHFGDGTRLSIL.

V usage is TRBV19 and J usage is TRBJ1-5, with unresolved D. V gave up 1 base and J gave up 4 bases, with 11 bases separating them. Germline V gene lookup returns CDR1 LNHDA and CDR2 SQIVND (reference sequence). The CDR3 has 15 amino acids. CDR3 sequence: CASSIVHSSNQPQHF. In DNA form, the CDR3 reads TGTGCCAGTAGTATAGTGCACAGCTCTAATCAGCCCCAGCATTTT.

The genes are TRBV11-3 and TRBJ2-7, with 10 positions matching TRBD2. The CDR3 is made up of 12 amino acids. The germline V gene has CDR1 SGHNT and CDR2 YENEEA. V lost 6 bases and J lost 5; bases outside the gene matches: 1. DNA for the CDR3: TGTGCCAGCAGTACTAGCGGGGACGAGCAGTACTTC. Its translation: CASSTSGDEQYF. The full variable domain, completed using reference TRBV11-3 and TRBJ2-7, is EAGVVQSPRYKIIEKKQPVAFWCNPISGHNTLYWYLQNLGQGPELLIRYENEEAVDDSQLPKDRFSAERLKGVDSTLKIQPAELGDSAVYLCASSTSGDEQYFGPGTRLTVT.

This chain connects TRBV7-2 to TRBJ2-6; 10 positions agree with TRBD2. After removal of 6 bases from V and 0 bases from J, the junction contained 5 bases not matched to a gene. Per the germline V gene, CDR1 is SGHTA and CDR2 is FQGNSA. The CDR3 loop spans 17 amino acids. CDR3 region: CASRLTSGASGANVLTF. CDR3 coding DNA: TGTGCCAGCAGGCTCACTAGCGGGGCCTCTGGGGCCAACGTCCTGACTTTC.

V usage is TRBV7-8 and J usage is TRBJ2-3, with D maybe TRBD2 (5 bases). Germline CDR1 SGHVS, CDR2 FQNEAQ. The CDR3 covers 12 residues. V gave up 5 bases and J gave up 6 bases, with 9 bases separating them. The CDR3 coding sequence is TGTGCCAGCAGCCGCACGGGGGATACGCAGTATTTT. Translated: CASSRTGDTQYF. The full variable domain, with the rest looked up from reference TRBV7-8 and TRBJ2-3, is GAGVSQSPRYKVAKRGQDVALRCDPISGHVSLFWYQQALGQGPEFLTYFQNEAQLDKSGLPSDRFFAERPEGSVSTLKIQRTQQEDSAVYLCASSRTGDTQYFGPGTRLTVL.

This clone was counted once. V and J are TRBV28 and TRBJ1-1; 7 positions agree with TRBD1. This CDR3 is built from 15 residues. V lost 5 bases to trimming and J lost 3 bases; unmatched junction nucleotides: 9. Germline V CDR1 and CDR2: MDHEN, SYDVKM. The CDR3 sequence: CASSPMDRRDTEAFF. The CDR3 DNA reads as TGTGCCAGCAGTCCTATGGACAGGAGGGACACTGAAGCTTTCTTT.

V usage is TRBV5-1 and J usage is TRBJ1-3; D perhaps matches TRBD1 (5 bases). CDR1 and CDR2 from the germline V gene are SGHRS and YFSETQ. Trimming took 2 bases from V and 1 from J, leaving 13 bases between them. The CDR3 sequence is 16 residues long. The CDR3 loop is CASSFAGLNSGNTIYF. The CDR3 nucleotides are TGCGCCAGCAGCTTTGCGGGACTAAATTCTGGAAACACCATATATTTT.

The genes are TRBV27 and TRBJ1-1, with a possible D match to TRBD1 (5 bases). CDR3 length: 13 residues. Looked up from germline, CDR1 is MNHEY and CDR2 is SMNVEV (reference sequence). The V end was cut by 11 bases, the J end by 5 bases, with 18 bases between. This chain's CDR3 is CAVSGEGRTEAFF. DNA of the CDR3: TGTGCCGTGTCGGGGGAAGGGAGGACTGAAGCTTTCTTT.

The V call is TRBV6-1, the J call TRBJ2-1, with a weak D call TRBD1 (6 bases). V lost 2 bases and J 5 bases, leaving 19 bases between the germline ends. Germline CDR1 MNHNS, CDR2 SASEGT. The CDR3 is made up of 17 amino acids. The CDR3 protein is CASSEQGWVPRDNEQFF. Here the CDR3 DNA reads TGTGCCAGCAGTGAACAGGGGTGGGTACCCCGGGACAATGAGCAGTTCTTC.